This T cell receptor (beta chain) was observed in a study of T cells after yellow fever vaccination. TCRdb called the 5' RACE reads again in MiXCR, with one record for every CDR3 protein. Of around 350,000 distinct CDR3 sequences in the sample, 6.2% were seen once. The V end lost 0 bases, the J end lost 7 bases, and 11 bases lay between the germline ends. The CDR3 extends over 13 amino acids. Germline V CDR1 and CDR2: SGHRS, YFSETQ. The origin of this receptor is a man aged 30 to 45 who received the YFV17D yellow fever vaccine. The sample was PBMCs, taken 5 days after the yellow fever booster vaccination. This chain uses TRBV5-1 with TRBJ2-7, with D hard to call. The DNA of the CDR3 is TGCGCCAGCAGCTTGGTGCTGGGCTTAGAGCAGTACTTC. The encoded protein is CASSLVLGLEQYF.